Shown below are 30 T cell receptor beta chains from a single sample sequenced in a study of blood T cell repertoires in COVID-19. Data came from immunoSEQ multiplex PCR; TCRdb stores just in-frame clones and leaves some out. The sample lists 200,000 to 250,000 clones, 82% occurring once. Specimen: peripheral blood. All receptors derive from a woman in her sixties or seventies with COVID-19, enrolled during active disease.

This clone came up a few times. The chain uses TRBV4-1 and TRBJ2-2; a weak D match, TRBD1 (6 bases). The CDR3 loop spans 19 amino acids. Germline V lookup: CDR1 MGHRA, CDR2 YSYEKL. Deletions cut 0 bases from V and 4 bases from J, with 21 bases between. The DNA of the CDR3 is TGCGCCAGCAGCCAAGATCGGATACAGGGAAAGGCTAGCACCGGGGAGCTGTTTTTT. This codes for CASSQDRIQGKASTGELFF.

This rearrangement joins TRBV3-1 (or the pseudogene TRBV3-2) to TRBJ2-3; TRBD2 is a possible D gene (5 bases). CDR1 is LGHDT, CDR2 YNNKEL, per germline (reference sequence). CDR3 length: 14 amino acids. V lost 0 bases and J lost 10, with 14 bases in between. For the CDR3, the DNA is TGTGCCAGCAGCCAAGATAACAGCGGTGTGGCGCAGTATTTT. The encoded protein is CASSQDNSGVAQYF.

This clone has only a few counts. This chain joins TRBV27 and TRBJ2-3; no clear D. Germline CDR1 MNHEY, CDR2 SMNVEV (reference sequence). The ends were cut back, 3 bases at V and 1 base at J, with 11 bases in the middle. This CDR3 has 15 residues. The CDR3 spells CASSFGPHGTDTQYF. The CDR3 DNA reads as TGTGCCAGCAGTTTCGGTCCCCACGGCACAGATACGCAGTATTTT.

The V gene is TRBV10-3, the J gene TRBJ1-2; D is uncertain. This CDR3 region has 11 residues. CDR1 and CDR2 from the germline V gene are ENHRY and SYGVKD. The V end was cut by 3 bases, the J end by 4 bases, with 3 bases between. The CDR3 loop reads CAISDGYGYTF. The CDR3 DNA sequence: TGTGCCATCAGTGACGGCTATGGCTACACCTTC.

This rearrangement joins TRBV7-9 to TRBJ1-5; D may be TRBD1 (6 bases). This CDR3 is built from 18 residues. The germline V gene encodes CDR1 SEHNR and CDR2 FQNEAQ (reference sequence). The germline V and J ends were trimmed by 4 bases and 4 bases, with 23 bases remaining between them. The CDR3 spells CASSSPGHPMPQNQPQHF. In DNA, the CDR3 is TGTGCCAGCAGCTCCCCGGGACACCCGATGCCCCAAAATCAGCCCCAGCATTTT. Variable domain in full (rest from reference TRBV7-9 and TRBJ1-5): DTGVSQNPRHKITKRGQNVTFRCDPISEHNRLYWYRQTLGQGPEFLTYFQNEAQLEKSRLLSDRFSAERPKGSFSTLEIQRTEQGDSAMYLCASSSPGHPMPQNQPQHFGDGTRLSIL.

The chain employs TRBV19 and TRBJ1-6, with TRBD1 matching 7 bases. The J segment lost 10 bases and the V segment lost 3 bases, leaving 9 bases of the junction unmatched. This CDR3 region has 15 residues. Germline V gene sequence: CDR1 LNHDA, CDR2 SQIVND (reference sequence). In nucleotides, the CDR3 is TGTGCCAGTAGTATTGTTGAGACAGGGAACTCACCCCTCCACTTT. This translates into CASSIVETGNSPLHF.

CDR3 nucleotide sequence: TGTGCCAGCAGTTTACGGTCTTTCTATGGCTACACCTTC. Residues: CASSLRSFYGYTF. This rearrangement joins TRBV28 to TRBJ1-2; D is undetermined. Trimming cost V 2 bases and J 4 bases, with 8 bases left between them. The CDR3 spans 13 residues. Germline V gene lookup returns CDR1 MDHEN and CDR2 SYDVKM.

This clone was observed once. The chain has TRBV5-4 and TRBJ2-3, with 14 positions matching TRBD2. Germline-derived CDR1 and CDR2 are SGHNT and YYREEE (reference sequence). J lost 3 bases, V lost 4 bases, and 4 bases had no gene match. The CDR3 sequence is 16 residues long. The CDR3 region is CASSPGLAGVTDTQYF. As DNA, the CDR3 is TGTGCCAGCAGCCCGGGACTAGCGGGGGTAACAGATACGCAGTATTTT. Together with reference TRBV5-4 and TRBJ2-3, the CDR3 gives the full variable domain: ETGVTQSPTHLIKTRGQQVTLRCSSQSGHNTVSWYQQALGQGPQFIFQYYREEENGRGNFPPRFSGLQFPNYSSELNVNALELDDSALYLCASSPGLAGVTDTQYFGPGTRLTVL.

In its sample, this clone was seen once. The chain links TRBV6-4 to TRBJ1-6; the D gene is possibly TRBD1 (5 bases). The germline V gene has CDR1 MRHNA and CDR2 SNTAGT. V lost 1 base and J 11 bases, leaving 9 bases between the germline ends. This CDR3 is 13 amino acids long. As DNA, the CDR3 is TGTGCCAGCAGTGACTACCCGGGGGCACCCCTCCACTTT. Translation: CASSDYPGAPLHF.

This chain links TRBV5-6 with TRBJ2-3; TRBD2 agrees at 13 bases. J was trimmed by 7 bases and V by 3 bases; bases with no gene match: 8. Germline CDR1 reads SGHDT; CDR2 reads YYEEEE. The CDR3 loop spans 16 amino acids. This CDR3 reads CASSWGGTSGTNTQYF. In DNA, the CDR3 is TGTGCCAGCAGCTGGGGAGGGACTAGCGGGACGAATACGCAGTATTTT.

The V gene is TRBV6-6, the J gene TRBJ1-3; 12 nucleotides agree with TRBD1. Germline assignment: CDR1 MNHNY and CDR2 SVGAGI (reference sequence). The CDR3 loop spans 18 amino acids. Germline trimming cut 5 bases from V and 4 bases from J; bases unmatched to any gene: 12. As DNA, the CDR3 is TGTGCCAGCAGTCCAAACCCGGGACAGGGGGCGTCGGGAAACACCATATATTTT. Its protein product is CASSPNPGQGASGNTIYF.

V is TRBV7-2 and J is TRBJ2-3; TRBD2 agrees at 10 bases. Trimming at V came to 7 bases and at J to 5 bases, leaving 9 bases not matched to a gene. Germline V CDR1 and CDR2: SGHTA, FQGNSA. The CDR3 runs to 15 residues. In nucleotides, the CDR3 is TGTGCCAGCATCAATAGCGGGAGGAGGGAAGATACGCAGTATTTT. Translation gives CASINSGRREDTQYF.

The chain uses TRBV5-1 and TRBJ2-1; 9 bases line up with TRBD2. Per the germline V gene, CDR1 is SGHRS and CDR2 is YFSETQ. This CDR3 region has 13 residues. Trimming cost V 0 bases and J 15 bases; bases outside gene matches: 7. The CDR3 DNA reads TGCGCCAGCAGCTTGGCCTCTAGCGGGGAAGGGTTCTTC. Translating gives CASSLASSGEGFF.

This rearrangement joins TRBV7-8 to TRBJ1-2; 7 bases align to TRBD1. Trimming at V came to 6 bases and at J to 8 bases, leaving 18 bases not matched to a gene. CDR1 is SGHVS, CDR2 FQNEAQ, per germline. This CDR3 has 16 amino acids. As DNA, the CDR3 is TGTGCCAGCAGGGAACAGGGGCCCCGCCGTGGAAAGGGCTACACCTTC. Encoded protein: CASREQGPRRGKGYTF. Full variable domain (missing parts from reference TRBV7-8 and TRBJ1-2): GAGVSQSPRYKVAKRGQDVALRCDPISGHVSLFWYQQALGQGPEFLTYFQNEAQLDKSGLPSDRFFAERPEGSVSTLKIQRTQQEDSAVYLCASREQGPRRGKGYTFGSGTRLTVV.

The CDR3 spells CASSMILGGYTF. The CDR3 nucleotides read TGTGCCAGTAGTATGATTCTGGGCGGCTACACCTTC. The chain has TRBV19 and TRBJ1-2; D unresolved. CDR3 length: 12 amino acids. CDR1 and CDR2 (germline): LNHDA, SQIVND (reference sequence). With 3 bases removed from V and 8 bases from J, the gap between germline ends came to 10 bases.

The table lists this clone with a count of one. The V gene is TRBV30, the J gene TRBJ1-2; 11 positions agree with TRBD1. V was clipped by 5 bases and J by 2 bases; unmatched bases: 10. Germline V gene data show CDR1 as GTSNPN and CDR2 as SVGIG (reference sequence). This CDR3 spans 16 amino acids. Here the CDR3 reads CAWDTRTGGQNYGYTF. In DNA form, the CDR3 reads TGTGCCTGGGACACTAGGACAGGGGGCCAAAACTATGGCTACACCTTC.

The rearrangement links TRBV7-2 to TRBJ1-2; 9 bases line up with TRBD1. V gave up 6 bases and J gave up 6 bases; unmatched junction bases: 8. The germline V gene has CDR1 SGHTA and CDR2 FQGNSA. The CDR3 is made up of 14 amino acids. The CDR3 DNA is TGTGCCAGCAGGAGAGGGGACAGGGTCGATGGCTACACCTTC. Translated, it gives CASRRGDRVDGYTF. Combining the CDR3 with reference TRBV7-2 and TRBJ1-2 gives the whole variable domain GAGVSQSPSNKVTEKGKDVELRCDPISGHTALYWYRQSLGQGLEFLIYFQGNSAPDKSGLPSDRFSAERTGGSVSTLTIQRTQQEDSAVYLCASRRGDRVDGYTFGSGTRLTVV.

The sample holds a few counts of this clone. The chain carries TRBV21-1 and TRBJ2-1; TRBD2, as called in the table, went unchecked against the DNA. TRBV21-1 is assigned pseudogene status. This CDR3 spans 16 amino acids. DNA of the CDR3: TGTGCCAGCAGCCGTGGGACTTACGAGCAACACAATGAGCAGTTCTTC. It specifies CASSRGTYEQHNEQFF.

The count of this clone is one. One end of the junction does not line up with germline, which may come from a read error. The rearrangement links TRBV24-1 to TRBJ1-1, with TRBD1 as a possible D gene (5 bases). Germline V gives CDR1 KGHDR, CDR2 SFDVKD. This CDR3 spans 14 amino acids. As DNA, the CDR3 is TGTGCCACCTGTGACGGGGGGGGTGCTCTGGGAGCTTTCTTT. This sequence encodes CATCDGGGALGAFF.

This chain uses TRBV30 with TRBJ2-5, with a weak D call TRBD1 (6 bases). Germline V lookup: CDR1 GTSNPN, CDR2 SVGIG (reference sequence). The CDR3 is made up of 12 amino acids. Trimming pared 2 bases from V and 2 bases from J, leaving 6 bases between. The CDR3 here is CAWSTGQETQYF. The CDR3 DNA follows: TGTGCCTGGAGTACAGGGCAAGAGACCCAGTACTTC. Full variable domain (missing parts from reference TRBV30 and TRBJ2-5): SQTIHQWPATLVQPVGSPLSLECTVEGTSNPNLYWYRQAAGRGLQLLFYSVGIGQISSEVPQNLSASRPQDRQFILSSKKLLLSDSGFYLCAWSTGQETQYFGPGTRLLVL.

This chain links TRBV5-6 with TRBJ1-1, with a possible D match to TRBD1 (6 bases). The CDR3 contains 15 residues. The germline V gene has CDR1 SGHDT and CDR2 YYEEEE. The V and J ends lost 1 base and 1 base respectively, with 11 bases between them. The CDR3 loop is CASSLLQGQNTEAFF. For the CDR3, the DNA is TGTGCCAGCAGCTTGTTACAGGGACAGAACACTGAAGCTTTCTTT.

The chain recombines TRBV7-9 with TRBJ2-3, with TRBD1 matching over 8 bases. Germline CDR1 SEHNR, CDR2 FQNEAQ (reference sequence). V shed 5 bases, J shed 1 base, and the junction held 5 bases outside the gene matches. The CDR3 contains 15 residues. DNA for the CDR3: TGTGCCAGCAGCCTGACAGGGGACGGCACAGATACGCAGTATTTT. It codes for CASSLTGDGTDTQYF.

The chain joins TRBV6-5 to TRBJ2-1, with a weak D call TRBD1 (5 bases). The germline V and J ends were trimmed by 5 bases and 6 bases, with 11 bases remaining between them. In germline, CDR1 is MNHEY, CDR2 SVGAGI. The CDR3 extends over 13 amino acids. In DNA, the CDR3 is TGTGCCAGCAGTCCCGACAGCCCCAATGAGCAGTTCTTC. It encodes CASSPDSPNEQFF.

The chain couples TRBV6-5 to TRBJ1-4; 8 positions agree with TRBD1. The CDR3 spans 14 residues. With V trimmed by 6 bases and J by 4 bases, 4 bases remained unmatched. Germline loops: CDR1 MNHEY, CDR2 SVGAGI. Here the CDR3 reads CASSRQGNNEKLFF. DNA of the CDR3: TGTGCCAGCAGCCGACAGGGGAATAATGAAAAACTGTTTTTT.

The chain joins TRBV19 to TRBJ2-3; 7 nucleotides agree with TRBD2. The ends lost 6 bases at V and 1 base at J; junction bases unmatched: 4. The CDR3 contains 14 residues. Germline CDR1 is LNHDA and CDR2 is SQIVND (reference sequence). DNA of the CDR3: TGTGCCAGTAGGAGGCGGGAGCGCACAGATACGCAGTATTTT. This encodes CASRRRERTDTQYF.

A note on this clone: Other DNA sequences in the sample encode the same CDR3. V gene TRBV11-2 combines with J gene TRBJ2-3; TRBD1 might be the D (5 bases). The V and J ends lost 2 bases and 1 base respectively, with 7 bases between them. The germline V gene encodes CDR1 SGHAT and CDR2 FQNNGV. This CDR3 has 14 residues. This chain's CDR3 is CASSLSTGTDTQYF. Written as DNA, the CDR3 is TGTGCCAGCAGCTTATCGACAGGCACAGATACGCAGTATTTT.

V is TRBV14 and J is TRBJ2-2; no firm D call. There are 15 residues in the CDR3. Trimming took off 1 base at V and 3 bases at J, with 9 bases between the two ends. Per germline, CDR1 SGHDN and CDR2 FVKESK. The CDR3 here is CASSQAVSYTGELFF. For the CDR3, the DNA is TGTGCCAGCAGCCAAGCCGTCAGTTACACCGGGGAGCTGTTTTTT.

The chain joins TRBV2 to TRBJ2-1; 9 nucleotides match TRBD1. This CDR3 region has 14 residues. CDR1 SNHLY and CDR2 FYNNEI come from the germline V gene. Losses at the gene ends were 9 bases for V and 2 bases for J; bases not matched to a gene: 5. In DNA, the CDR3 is TGTGCCAGTGTCCGGGACAGGGCCTACAATGAGCAGTTCTTC. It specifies CASVRDRAYNEQFF.

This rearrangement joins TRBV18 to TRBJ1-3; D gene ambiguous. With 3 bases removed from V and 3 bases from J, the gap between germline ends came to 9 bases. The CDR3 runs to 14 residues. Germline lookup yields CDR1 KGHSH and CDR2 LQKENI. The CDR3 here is CASSPPPYGNTIYF. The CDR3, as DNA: TGTGCCAGCTCACCCCCCCCTTATGGAAACACCATATATTTT.

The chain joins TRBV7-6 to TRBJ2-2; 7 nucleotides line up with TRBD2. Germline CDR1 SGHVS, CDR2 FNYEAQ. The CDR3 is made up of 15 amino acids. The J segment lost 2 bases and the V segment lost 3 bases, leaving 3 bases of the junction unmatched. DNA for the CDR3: TGTGCCAGCAGCTTCTCGACTAGCAACACCGGGGAGCTGTTTTTT. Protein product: CASSFSTSNTGELFF.